Listed below are T cell receptor beta chains from one sample, sequenced in a study of Graves' ophthalmopathy and Graves' hyperthyroidism. TCRdb used MiXCR to reprocess the multiplex PCR reads, holding one entry per CDR3 protein. The sample has hundreds of thousands of distinct CDR3 sequences, 35% to 45% seen once. Material: peripheral blood. The receptor source for this set is an adult man with Graves' ophthalmopathy. Each CDR3 is given with its conserved first and last residue. The D gene is left open where the match is weak. Only some rows state a clone size, as once, few, many or a class for expanded clones.

.,TRBJ2-6,TRBV7-2,.,TGTGCCAGCAGCTTAGCAGGGAGATCTGGGGCCAACGTCCTGACTTTC,CASSLAGRSGANVLTF
.,TRBJ1-3,TRBV9,many,TGTGCCAGCAGCGTAGTGTCCAGACACTCTGGAAACACCATATATTTT,CASSVVSRHSGNTIYF
.,TRBJ1-2,TRBV2,.,TGTGCCAGCAGGTACTCGGTCGGACCGACCCATGGCTACACCTTC,CASRYSVGPTHGYTF
.,TRBJ1-2,TRBV5-4,few,TGTGCCAGTAGCGGGCAACAGGGAATAGTAGATGGCCACACCTTC,CASSGQQGIVDGHTF
TRBD1,TRBJ1-2,TRBV20-1,many,TGCAGTGCTAGAGATAGCGGGACAGTTAACTATGGCTACACCTTC,CSARDSGTVNYGYTF
TRBD1,TRBJ1-2,TRBV20-1,.,TGCAGTGCTAGAGGGGTATTCGGGACAGGGGGAGGCTACACCTTC,CSARGVFGTGGGYTF
TRBD1,TRBJ2-2,TRBV11-2,many,TGTGCCAGCAGCCACCGGGACAGGGCCGGGGAGCTGTTTTTT,CASSHRDRAGELFF
.,TRBJ2-7,TRBV27,.,TGTGCCAGCAGTTTAAACGACTGGGACGAGCAGTACTTC,CASSLNDWDEQYF
.,TRBJ2-5,TRBV7-9,.,TGTGCCAGCAGCAGTAAACCGACGGGGCAGACCCAGTACTTC,CASSSKPTGQTQYF
.,TRBJ2-6,TRBV4-1,many,TGCGCCAGCAGCCAAGTGGAGACGGACGACGTCCTGACTTTC,CASSQVETDDVLTF